This TCR beta chain comes out of a study of control samples from healthy donors and cancer patients. In germline, CDR1 is MNHEY, CDR2 SMNVEV (reference sequence). The CDR3 has 15 amino acids. The ends were cut back, 1 base at V and 1 base at J, with 7 bases in the middle. Sequencing used immunoSEQ multiplex PCR; TCRdb keeps in-frame clones, though not all of them. The sample lists 96,000 or so clones, approximately 95% occurring once. Sequenced: blood. This rearrangement joins TRBV27 to TRBJ2-2, with D unclear. This clonotype was sampled from a man in his late teens or twenties in good health. CDR3 nucleotides: TGTGCCAGCAGTTTATTTGGGGTGAACACCGGGGAGCTGTTTTTT. Protein sequence: CASSLFGVNTGELFF.